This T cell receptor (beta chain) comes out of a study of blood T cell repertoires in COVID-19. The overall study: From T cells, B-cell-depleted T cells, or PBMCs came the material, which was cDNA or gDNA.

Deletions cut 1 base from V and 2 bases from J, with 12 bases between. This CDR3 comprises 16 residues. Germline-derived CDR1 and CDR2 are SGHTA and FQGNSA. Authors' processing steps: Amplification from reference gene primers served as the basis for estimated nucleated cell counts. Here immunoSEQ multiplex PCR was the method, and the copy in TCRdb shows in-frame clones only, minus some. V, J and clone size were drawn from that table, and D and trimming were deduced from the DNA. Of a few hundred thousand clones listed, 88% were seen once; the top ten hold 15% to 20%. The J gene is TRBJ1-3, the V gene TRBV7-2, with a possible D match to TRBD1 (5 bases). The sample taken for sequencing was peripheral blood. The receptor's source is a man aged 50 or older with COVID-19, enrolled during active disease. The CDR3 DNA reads TGTGCCAGCAGCTTAGGGCTGGGGGAGGCTGGAAACACCATATATTTT. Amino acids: CASSLGLGEAGNTIYF.